A single sample gave rise to the 2 T cell receptor beta chains below, sequenced in a study of blood T cell repertoires in COVID-19. Clones were sequenced by immunoSEQ multiplex PCR, and TCRdb holds only the in-frame ones, with some missing. The sample lists about 250,000 clones, approximately 81% occurring once. Material for sequencing was peripheral blood. The receptors come from a woman over 75 with acute or convalescent COVID-19.

The V and J genes are TRBV5-1 and TRBJ2-7; the match to TRBD2 covers 12 bases. Trimming removed 5 bases from V and 3 bases from J; junction bases left unmatched: 6. The CDR3 runs 15 residues. Germline V CDR1 and CDR2: SGHRS, YFSETQ. CDR3 loop: CASRPSGGDFYEQYF. The CDR3 DNA reads TGCGCCAGCAGGCCTAGCGGGGGGGACTTCTACGAGCAGTACTTC.

The chain is built from TRBV2 and TRBJ2-5; 11 bases line up with TRBD1. Germline V gene lookup returns CDR1 SNHLY and CDR2 FYNNEI. The CDR3 has 14 residues. The V and J ends lost 6 bases and 2 bases, in that order; junction bases with no gene match: 2. CDR3 in DNA: TGTGCCAGCAGCGGACAGGGGGCACAAGAGACCCAGTACTTC. Protein sequence: CASSGQGAQETQYF.